Following are 5 T cell receptor beta chains from one sample sequenced in a study of blood T cell repertoires in COVID-19 (dated by TCRdb to about 2020). Library preparation employed the immunoSEQ multiplex PCR assay. In its TCRdb copy, this immuneACCESS table keeps in-frame sequences only and misses some clones. Where compared with another copy, unresolved V genes explain less than half of these, and the others have no known cause. This sample has more than 85,000 clones in its table, and 70% to 90% of those were observed once. Roughly 2% of the sample lies in the top ten. Sequenced sample: peripheral blood. The receptor set was obtained from a man in his fifties with active COVID-19.

This chain joins TRBV7-6 and TRBJ1-3, with a weak D call TRBD1 (5 bases). V was pared by 5 bases and J by 3 bases, with 17 bases between. CDR3 length: 16 residues. Germline assignment: CDR1 SGHVS and CDR2 FNYEAQ. The CDR3 loop reads CASSKTGRGSGNTIYF. DNA of the CDR3: TGTGCCAGCAGCAAAACGGGGAGGGGCAGTGGAAACACCATATATTTT.

CDR3 sequence (DNA): TGTGCCAGCAGTTACTCCGGGACAGGGGAATACGAGCAGTACTTC. Encoded protein: CASSYSGTGEYEQYF. This rearrangement joins TRBV6-2 or TRBV6-3 to TRBJ2-7; TRBD1 agrees at 10 bases. The germline gives CDR1 MNHEY, CDR2 SVGEGT. The CDR3 contains 15 residues. The V segment lost 0 bases and the J segment 4 bases; nucleotides outside the gene matches: 3.

The CDR3 bases are TGTGCCAGCAGTCAGGGTTCCAGTCAGCCCCAGCATTTT. This gives the protein CASSQGSSQPQHF. The rearrangement links TRBV6-5 to TRBJ1-5, with a weak D call TRBD1 (5 bases). V lost 5 bases to trimming and J lost 6 bases, with 11 bases between them. CDR1 MNHEY and CDR2 SVGAGI come from the germline V gene. The CDR3 contains 13 residues.

The chain has TRBV5-1 and TRBJ2-1, with D uncertain. The CDR3 runs 15 residues. Trimming cost V 4 bases and J 5 bases, with 16 bases left between them. Per germline, CDR1 SGHRS and CDR2 YFSETQ. CDR3 coding DNA: TGCGCCAGCAGCGAGCCGACAAACGTAAACAATGAGCAGTTCTTC. Its translation: CASSEPTNVNNEQFF.

This clone was seen only a few times. This chain uses TRBV18 with TRBJ2-3; tentative D call: TRBD2 (5 bases). This CDR3 has 14 residues. Trimming removed 8 bases at V and 1 base at J, with 13 bases between. Germline V gene data show CDR1 as KGHSH and CDR2 as LQKENI. The CDR3 spells CASTPPGGTDTQYF. CDR3 in DNA: TGTGCCAGCACCCCCCCCGGGGGCACAGATACGCAGTATTTT.